One T cell receptor (beta chain) is described in this entry. This sample is part of a study of blood T cell repertoires in COVID-19. Study-wide background: Italy, Spain and the United States were the sources of the convalescent and acute COVID-19 samples. PBMCs, B-cell-depleted T cells, or T cells provided the cDNA or gDNA that made up the material.

Seattle-derived patients entered the study during active infection and were followed longitudinally. The CDR3 extends over 15 amino acids. The germline V gene encodes CDR1 SGHAT and CDR2 FQNNGV. V was shortened by 1 base and J by 6 bases, with 12 bases between the two germline ends. This table comes from immunoSEQ multiplex PCR, and its TCRdb copy is limited to in-frame clones, with some not included. Among under 400,000 clones listed, around 89% were seen once. Sequencing was done on a sample of peripheral blood. The receptor's source is a woman younger than 45 with COVID-19, enrolled during active disease. The chain joins TRBV11-2 to TRBJ1-4; D unresolved. CDR3 protein: CASSLAHPEDEKLFF. The DNA of the CDR3 is TGTGCCAGCAGCTTAGCTCACCCAGAAGATGAAAAACTGTTTTTT.